This paragraph covers one TCR beta chain sequence. What it binds is not known. This entry is derived from a study of cytomegalovirus exposure and HLA in healthy donors. Regarding the study as a whole: It was reported that the classifier diagnosed cytomegalovirus status with high specificity and sensitivity in both the original and validation cohorts.

Here immunoSEQ multiplex PCR was the method, and the copy in TCRdb shows in-frame clones only, minus some. This repertoire shows some 230,000 clones, approximately 90% found once; its top ten account for roughly 1%. V shed 1 base and J shed 0 bases, with 10 bases lying between them. The CDR3 has 16 residues. From germline, CDR1 is SGHNT and CDR2 YYREEE (reference sequence). The receptor was isolated from a woman in her late teens or twenties in good health and CMV-seronegative. The rearrangement uses TRBV5-4 and TRBJ2-2; D gene uncertain. Sequencing input: PBMCs. The CDR3 coding sequence is TGTGCCAGCAGCTTGTTACGGTACCCGAACACCGGGGAGCTGTTTTTT. As protein: CASSLLRYPNTGELFF.